The 6 T cell receptor beta chains below all came from one sample that was sequenced in a study of blood T cells in healthy people across ages (dated by TCRdb to between 2015 and 2017). Preparation of the library involved 5' RACE. Data came from an Illumina HiSeq 2500. A second PCR of roughly 7 to 11 cycles was performed with a sample-barcoded 5' primer and a J-beta primer mix. The public reads were reprocessed in TCRdb via fastp at Q25 and MiXCR, keeping in-frame beta chains. Every CDR3 protein is listed once, alongside the most common genes and DNA of its rows. This sample has more than 700,000 distinct CDR3 sequences in its table, and less than 60% of those were observed once. 15% to 20% of the sample rests with the top ten. The sequenced material came from blood. The receptors were gathered from an elderly man in good health.

The chain joins TRBV29-1 to TRBJ2-7; TRBD1 agrees at 10 bases. Germline CDR1 is SQVTM and CDR2 is ANQGSEA. The CDR3 totals 12 residues. With 1 base clipped from V and 6 bases from J, the junction kept 0 bases outside the gene matches. The CDR3 sequence: CSVEGTGGEQYF. CDR3 DNA: TGCAGCGTTGAAGGGACAGGGGGCGAGCAGTACTTC.

CDR3 residues: CASSLAVSPLHF. The CDR3 nucleotides are TGTGCCAGCAGCTTAGCGGTTTCACCCCTCCACTTT. V usage is TRBV7-2 and J usage is TRBJ1-6; D gene unclear. V was trimmed by 0 bases and J by 9 bases, leaving 3 bases between them. Germline lookup yields CDR1 SGHTA and CDR2 FQGNSA. The CDR3 spans 12 residues.

This chain uses TRBV20-1 with TRBJ1-4; a possible D gene is TRBD1 (6 bases). Germline V gene lookup returns CDR1 DFQATT and CDR2 SNEGSKA (reference sequence). CDR3 size: 14 residues. V lost 1 base and J 3 bases, leaving 9 bases between the germline ends. In DNA, the CDR3 is TGCAGTGCTAGAGCACCAGGGGCTAATGAAAAACTGTTTTTT. Residues: CSARAPGANEKLFF.

V is TRBV29-1 and J is TRBJ2-1; 7 bases map to TRBD2. The germline CDR1 and CDR2 sequences are SQVTM and ANQGSEA. The CDR3 has 11 residues. V lost 8 bases and J lost 8; bases outside the gene matches: 6. CDR3 DNA sequence: TGCAGCAGTAGACTAGCCGATGAGCAGTTCTTC. It specifies CSSRLADEQFF.

There are a few counts of this clonotype. The rearrangement joins TRBV7-9 to TRBJ1-6; 7 bases are shared with TRBD1. Trimming took 4 bases from V and 11 from J; bases not matched to a gene: 11. The CDR3 sequence is 15 residues long. Germline CDR1 and CDR2: SEHNR and FQNEAQ (reference sequence). The CDR3 protein is CASSSLTGQTPPLHF. The DNA of the CDR3 is TGTGCCAGCAGCTCCCTGACAGGGCAGACTCCACCCCTCCACTTT.

V usage is TRBV28 and J usage is TRBJ2-7; the D gene is possibly TRBD2 (7 bases). This CDR3 is 16 amino acids long. Trimming left V 4 bases short and J 2 bases short, with 18 bases between. Germline V gene lookup returns CDR1 MDHEN and CDR2 SYDVKM. In nucleotides, the CDR3 is TGTGCCAGCAGTTCACAGGGATTTGGGAGGGCCTACGAGCAGTACTTC. Protein product: CASSSQGFGRAYEQYF. Supplemented by reference TRBV28 and TRBJ2-7, the full variable domain reads DVKVTQSSRYLVKRTGEKVFLECVQDMDHENMFWYRQDPGLGLRLIYFSYDVKMKEKGDIPEGYSVSREKKERFSLILESASTNQTSMYLCASSSQGFGRAYEQYFGPGTRLTVT.